The 23 T cell receptor beta chains below were found in one sample sequenced in a study of radiotherapy plus CTLA-4 blockade in lung cancer. Using immunoSEQ multiplex PCR, the repertoire was profiled, and TCRdb retains in-frame clones only, with some absent. Among about 46,000 clones listed, roughly 77% were seen once. The material sequenced was peripheral blood, taken from a patient treated with radiotherapy plus ipilimumab. The receptors originated from a human donor with non-small cell lung cancer who had a complete response to radiotherapy plus ipilimumab.

The chain combines TRBV7-9 with TRBJ2-1; D perhaps matches TRBD1 (7 bases). CDR3 length: 15 amino acids. The ends were cut back, 2 bases at V and 6 bases at J, with 14 bases in the middle. Per the germline V gene, CDR1 is SEHNR and CDR2 is FQNEAQ (reference sequence). CDR3 in DNA: TGTGCCAGCAGCTTAAGCAGGGGGGCGGTCAATGAGCAGTTCTTC. Residues: CASSLSRGAVNEQFF. The whole variable domain, filled in from reference TRBV7-9 and TRBJ2-1, reads DTGVSQNPRHKITKRGQNVTFRCDPISEHNRLYWYRQTLGQGPEFLTYFQNEAQLEKSRLLSDRFSAERPKGSFSTLEIQRTEQGDSAMYLCASSLSRGAVNEQFFGPGTRLTVL.

V is TRBV5-1 and J is TRBJ2-3, with 9 bases identical to TRBD2. Trimming took 4 bases from V and 1 from J; bases not matched to a gene: 7. The germline gives CDR1 SGHRS, CDR2 YFSETQ. CDR3 length equals 16 residues. The CDR3 DNA sequence: TGCGCCAGCAGCCCCGGCCAGCGGGGGGGCACAGATACGCAGTATTTT. Translated: CASSPGQRGGTDTQYF.

The chain carries TRBV11-2 and TRBJ2-5; TRBD2 aligns across 8 bases. V lost 3 bases and J lost 5; bases outside the gene matches: 8. The CDR3 loop spans 15 amino acids. Per germline, CDR1 SGHAT and CDR2 FQNNGV. CDR3 in DNA: TGTGCCAGCAGCTTCGGCGGGGGGCAGGGGGAGACCCAGTACTTC. This sequence encodes CASSFGGGQGETQYF.

This chain connects TRBV27 to TRBJ2-1, with 7 nucleotides matching TRBD1. The germline gives CDR1 MNHEY, CDR2 SMNVEV (reference sequence). The CDR3 sequence is 16 residues long. V dropped 8 bases and J dropped 4; count of bases not matched to a gene: 14. The CDR3 region is CASAQTGLYNYNEQFF. The DNA of the CDR3 is TGTGCCAGCGCTCAGACAGGGCTATACAATTACAATGAGCAGTTCTTC.

J is TRBJ2-1 and V is TRBV27; D uncertain. The V gene's germline CDR1 is MNHEY and CDR2 SMNVEV (reference sequence). CDR3 length: 11 amino acids. V dropped 3 bases and J dropped 6 bases, with 3 bases sitting between them. The CDR3 region is CASSLRNEQFF. The CDR3 nucleotides read TGTGCCAGCAGTTTGCGCAATGAGCAGTTCTTC.

This clone has just one count. The junction differs from germline at one of its ends, possibly a read error. This chain's CDR3 is CASSWDRVGTGELFF. The CDR3 DNA is TGTGCTAGCAGCTGGGACAGGGTGGGCACCGGGGAGCTGTTTTTT. The rearrangement joins TRBV7-7 to TRBJ2-2, with 9 bases lining up with TRBD1. The CDR3 spans 15 residues. The germline gives CDR1 SSHAT, CDR2 FNYEAQ (reference sequence).

This clone has just a few counts. This chain links TRBV10-3 with TRBJ2-2; D perhaps matches TRBD2 (6 bases). Germline loops: CDR1 ENHRY, CDR2 SYGVKD. Trimming pared 6 bases from V and 0 bases from J, leaving 14 bases between. CDR3 length equals 16 residues. DNA for the CDR3: TGTGCCATCAGCCAGGCGGGGAACCCGAACACCGGGGAGCTGTTTTTT. Translating it yields CAISQAGNPNTGELFF.

V gene TRBV18 combines with J gene TRBJ2-5, with TRBD1 matching over 7 bases. This CDR3 region has 13 residues. The germline CDR1 and CDR2 sequences are KGHSH and LQKENI. With 4 bases clipped from V and 3 bases from J, the junction kept 2 bases outside the gene matches. The CDR3 sequence: CASSLTGEETQYF. CDR3 DNA sequence: TGTGCCAGCTCACTTACAGGGGAAGAGACCCAGTACTTC.

This chain connects TRBV18 to TRBJ1-5; no definite D call. V was cut by 2 bases and J by 3 bases, with 17 bases left in between. Germline V CDR1 and CDR2: KGHSH, LQKENI. This CDR3 has 17 amino acids. The CDR3 DNA reads TGTGCCAGCTCACCATCGAAGCGAGAAATCACCAATCAGCCCCAGCATTTT. Its protein product is CASSPSKREITNQPQHF.

The rearrangement links TRBV5-6 to TRBJ2-6; the D is unclear. Trimming shortened V by 0 bases and J by 3 bases, and 7 bases separated the two germline ends. CDR3 size: 15 residues. Germline CDR1 is SGHDT and CDR2 is YYEEEE. CDR3 coding DNA: TGTGCCAGCAGCTTGGGGCAGTTTGGGGCCAACGTCCTGACTTTC. Its protein product is CASSLGQFGANVLTF.

This rearrangement joins TRBV11-2 to TRBJ2-7, with 14 bases fitting TRBD2. Germline values: CDR1 SGHAT, CDR2 FQNNGV. The CDR3 contains 14 residues. V was pared by 5 bases and J by 11 bases, with 8 bases of the junction left unmatched. The CDR3 protein is CASSRGTSGSLEYV. CDR3 DNA: TGTGCCAGCAGCCGTGGGACTAGCGGGAGCTTGGAGTACGTC.

V usage is TRBV29-1 and J usage is TRBJ2-1; 10 bases are shared with TRBD2. This CDR3 is built from 17 residues. Germline V gene lookup returns CDR1 SQVTM and CDR2 ANQGSEA. Trimming at V came to 4 bases and at J to 8 bases, leaving 17 bases not matched to a gene. CDR3 protein: CSVGGSSGRWGIHEQFF. Written as DNA, the CDR3 is TGCAGCGTTGGTGGGTCTAGCGGGAGATGGGGAATCCATGAGCAGTTCTTC.

CDR3 protein: CASSVLAGDTGELFF. The DNA for the CDR3 is TGTGCCAGCAGTGTGCTAGCGGGGGACACCGGGGAGCTGTTTTTT. The V call is TRBV2, the J call TRBJ2-2; 10 nucleotides align to TRBD2. Germline CDR1 and CDR2: SNHLY and FYNNEI. V shed 4 bases and J 3 bases; nucleotides not matched to a gene: 2. The CDR3 extends over 15 amino acids.

The chain recombines TRBV19 with TRBJ1-3, with D hard to call. CDR1 and CDR2 from the germline V gene are LNHDA and SQIVND (reference sequence). This CDR3 comprises 15 residues. V was trimmed by 5 bases and J by 1 base, leaving 12 bases between them. DNA for the CDR3: TGTGCCAGTAGTTCTCCCTCGGGTTCTGGAAACACCATATATTTT. Amino acids: CASSSPSGSGNTIYF.

This chain connects TRBV9 to TRBJ2-1, with 9 bases fitting TRBD2. This CDR3 spans 16 amino acids. J lost 0 bases, V lost 2 bases, and 3 bases had no gene match. Germline V gives CDR1 SGDLS, CDR2 YYNGEE. The CDR3 DNA follows: TGTGCCAGCAGCGTCAGACTAGCGGCCTCCTACAATGAGCAGTTCTTC. Translation gives CASSVRLAASYNEQFF.

The rearrangement uses TRBV19 and TRBJ1-1; perhaps TRBD1 as D (5 bases). This CDR3 spans 12 amino acids. Germline CDR1 is LNHDA and CDR2 is SQIVND (reference sequence). Trimming took off 3 bases at V and 4 bases at J, with 6 bases between the two ends. The CDR3 DNA is TGTGCCAGTAGTATGGGGGGCACTGAAGCTTTCTTT. It specifies CASSMGGTEAFF.

With respect to this clone: The junction departs from the called germline gene at one end, perhaps through a read error. This chain joins TRBV7-2 and TRBJ2-1; 7 bases are a match to TRBD1. The CDR3 loop spans 15 amino acids. Germline loops: CDR1 SGHTA, CDR2 FQGNSA. The CDR3 sequence: CASSLGQGVYYEQFF. CDR3 DNA sequence: TGTGCCAGCAGCTTAGGTCAGGGGGTCTACTATGAGCAGTTCTTC.

The chain recombines TRBV7-9 with TRBJ1-5; 12 positions agree with TRBD1. Germline V gives CDR1 SEHNR, CDR2 FQNEAQ (reference sequence). CDR3 size: 17 residues. V trimming: 5 bases; J trimming: 6 bases; junction bases outside the gene matches: 11. CDR3 protein: CASSRGDGTGGGQPQHF. For the CDR3, the DNA is TGTGCCAGCAGCCGAGGGGACGGGACAGGGGGCGGTCAGCCCCAGCATTTT.

The CDR3 reads CASSDQGGGGEQYV. For the CDR3, the DNA is TGTGCCAGCAGCGACCAAGGCGGGGGAGGCGAGCAGTACGTC. The gene calls are TRBV6-5 and TRBJ2-7, with 7 bases that match TRBD2. V trimming: 6 bases; J trimming: 6 bases; junction bases outside the gene matches: 11. The V gene's germline CDR1 is MNHEY and CDR2 SVGAGI. This CDR3 region has 14 residues.

J is TRBJ1-1 and V is TRBV7-2, with D unclear. V gave up 1 base and J gave up 3 bases, with 15 bases separating them. CDR3 length: 16 residues. CDR1 is SGHTA and CDR2 is FQGNSA in the germline V gene. CDR3 sequence: CASSLDWGVGYTEAFF. The DNA for the CDR3 is TGTGCCAGCAGCTTAGACTGGGGAGTGGGGTACACTGAAGCTTTCTTT. Full variable domain (rest looked up from reference TRBV7-2 and TRBJ1-1): GAGVSQSPSNKVTEKGKDVELRCDPISGHTALYWYRQSLGQGLEFLIYFQGNSAPDKSGLPSDRFSAERTGGSVSTLTIQRTQQEDSAVYLCASSLDWGVGYTEAFFGQGTRLTVV.

Note on this clone: The sample carries other DNA sequences with the same CDR3. This rearrangement joins TRBV4-1 to TRBJ1-6; no reliable D call. V shed 1 base and J shed 5 bases, with 18 bases lying between them. This CDR3 comprises 18 residues. The germline V gene has CDR1 MGHRA and CDR2 YSYEKL. This chain's CDR3 is CASSQGASPTGNNSPLHF. CDR3 bases: TGCGCCAGCAGCCAAGGGGCGTCACCGACGGGAAATAATTCACCCCTCCACTTT.

The chain recombines TRBV30 with TRBJ2-5, with 12 positions matching TRBD2. The CDR3 spans 13 residues. In germline, CDR1 is GTSNPN, CDR2 SVGIG (reference sequence). With 8 bases clipped from V and 7 bases from J, the junction kept 8 bases outside the gene matches. CDR3 amino acids: CAGRLAGAMTQYF. DNA of the CDR3: TGTGCCGGCAGACTAGCGGGGGCAATGACCCAGTACTTC.

The chain is built from TRBV4-1 and TRBJ2-1, with 13 bases lining up with TRBD2. V was pared by 3 bases and J by 9 bases, with 11 bases of the junction left unmatched. This CDR3 has 17 amino acids. Germline lookup yields CDR1 MGHRA and CDR2 YSYEKL. CDR3 sequence reads: CASSQAPGLAGLPEQFF. The DNA of the CDR3 is TGCGCCAGCAGCCAGGCGCCGGGACTAGCGGGATTGCCTGAGCAGTTCTTC.